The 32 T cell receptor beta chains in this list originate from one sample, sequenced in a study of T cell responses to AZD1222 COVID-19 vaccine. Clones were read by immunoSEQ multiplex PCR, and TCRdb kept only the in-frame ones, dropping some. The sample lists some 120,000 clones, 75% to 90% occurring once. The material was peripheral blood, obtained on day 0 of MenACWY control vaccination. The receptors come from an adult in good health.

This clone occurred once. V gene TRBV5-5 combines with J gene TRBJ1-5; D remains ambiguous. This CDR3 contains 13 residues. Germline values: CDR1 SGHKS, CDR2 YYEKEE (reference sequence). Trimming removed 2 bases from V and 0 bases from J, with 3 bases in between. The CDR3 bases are TGTGCCAGCAGCTTAAGTAGCAATCAGCCCCAGCATTTT. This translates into CASSLSSNQPQHF. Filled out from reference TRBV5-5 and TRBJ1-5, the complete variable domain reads DAGVTQSPTHLIKTRGQQVTLRCSPISGHKSVSWYQQVLGQGPQFIFQYYEKEERGRGNFPDRFSARQFPNYSSELNVNALLLGDSALYLCASSLSSNQPQHFGDGTRLSIL.

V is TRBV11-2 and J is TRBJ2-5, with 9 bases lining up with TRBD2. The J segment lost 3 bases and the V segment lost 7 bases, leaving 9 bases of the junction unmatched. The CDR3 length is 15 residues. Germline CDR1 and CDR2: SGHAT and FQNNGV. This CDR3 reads CASTKFAGGEETQYF. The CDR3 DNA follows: TGTGCCAGCACCAAATTTGCGGGAGGGGAAGAGACCCAGTACTTC.

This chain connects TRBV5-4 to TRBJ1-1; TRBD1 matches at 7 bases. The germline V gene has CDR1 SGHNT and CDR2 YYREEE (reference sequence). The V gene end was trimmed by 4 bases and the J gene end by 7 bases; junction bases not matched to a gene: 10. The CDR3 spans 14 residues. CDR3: CASSQWTGGGEAFF. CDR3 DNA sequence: TGTGCCAGCAGCCAATGGACAGGAGGTGGTGAAGCTTTCTTT.

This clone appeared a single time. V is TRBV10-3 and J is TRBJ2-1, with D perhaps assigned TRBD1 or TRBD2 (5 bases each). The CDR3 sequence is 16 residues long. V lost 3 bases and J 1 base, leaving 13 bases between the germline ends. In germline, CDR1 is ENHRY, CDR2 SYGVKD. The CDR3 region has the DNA TGTGCCATCAGTGACCGGGACGGAGAATCCTACAATGAGCAGTTCTTC. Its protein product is CAISDRDGESYNEQFF.

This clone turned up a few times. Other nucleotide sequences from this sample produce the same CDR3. CDR3: CASSPGQDYGYTF. The CDR3 DNA is TGTGCCAGCAGCCCAGGACAGGACTATGGCTACACCTTC. The gene calls are TRBV11-2 and TRBJ1-2, with 7 bases that match TRBD1. This CDR3 has 13 amino acids. The J segment lost 3 bases and the V segment lost 5 bases, leaving 3 bases of the junction unmatched. The germline CDR1 and CDR2 sequences are SGHAT and FQNNGV.

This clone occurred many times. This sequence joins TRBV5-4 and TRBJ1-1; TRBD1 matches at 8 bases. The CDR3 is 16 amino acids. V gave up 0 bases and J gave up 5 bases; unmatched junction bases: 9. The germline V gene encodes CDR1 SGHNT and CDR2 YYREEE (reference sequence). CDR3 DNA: TGTGCCAGCAGCTTGGGGACAGGGATGAAAGGGACTGAAGCTTTCTTT. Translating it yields CASSLGTGMKGTEAFF. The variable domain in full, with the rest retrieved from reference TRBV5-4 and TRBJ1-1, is ETGVTQSPTHLIKTRGQQVTLRCSSQSGHNTVSWYQQALGQGPQFIFQYYREEENGRGNFPPRFSGLQFPNYSSELNVNALELDDSALYLCASSLGTGMKGTEAFFGQGTRLTVV.

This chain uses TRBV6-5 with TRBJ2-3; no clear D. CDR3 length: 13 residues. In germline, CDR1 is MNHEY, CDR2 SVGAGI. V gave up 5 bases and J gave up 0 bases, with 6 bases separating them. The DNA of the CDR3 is TGTGCCAGCAGTACGCCTAGCACAGATACGCAGTATTTT. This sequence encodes CASSTPSTDTQYF.

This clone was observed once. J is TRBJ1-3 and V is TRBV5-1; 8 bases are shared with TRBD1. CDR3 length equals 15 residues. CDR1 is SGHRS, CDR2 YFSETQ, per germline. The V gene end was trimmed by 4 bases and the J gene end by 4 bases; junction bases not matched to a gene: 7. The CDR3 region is CASSGGQVSGNTIYF. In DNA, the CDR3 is TGCGCCAGCAGCGGGGGACAGGTTTCGGGAAACACCATATATTTT.

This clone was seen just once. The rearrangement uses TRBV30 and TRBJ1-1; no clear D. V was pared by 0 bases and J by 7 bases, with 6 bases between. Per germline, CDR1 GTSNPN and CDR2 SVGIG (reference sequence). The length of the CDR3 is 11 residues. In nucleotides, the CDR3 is TGTGCCTGGAGTGTTGGTCGTGAAGCTTTCTTT. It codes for CAWSVGREAFF.

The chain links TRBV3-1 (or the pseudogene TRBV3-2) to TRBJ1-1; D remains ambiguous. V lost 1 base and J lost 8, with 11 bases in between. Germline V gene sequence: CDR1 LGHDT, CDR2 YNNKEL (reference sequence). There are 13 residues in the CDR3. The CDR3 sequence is CASSQALALEAFF. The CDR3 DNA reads TGTGCCAGCAGCCAAGCGCTAGCCCTCGAAGCTTTCTTT.

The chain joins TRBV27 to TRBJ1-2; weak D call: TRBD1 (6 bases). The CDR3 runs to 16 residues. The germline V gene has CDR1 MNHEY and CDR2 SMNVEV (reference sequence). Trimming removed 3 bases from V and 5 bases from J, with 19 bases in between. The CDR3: CASSLGGTGTHYGYTF. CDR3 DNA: TGTGCCAGCAGTTTGGGGGGGACGGGGACACATTATGGCTACACCTTC.

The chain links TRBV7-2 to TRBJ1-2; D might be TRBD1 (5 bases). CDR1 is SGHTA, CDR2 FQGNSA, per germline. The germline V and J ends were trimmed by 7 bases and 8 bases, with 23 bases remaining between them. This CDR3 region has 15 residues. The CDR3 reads CASNPGREGNRGYTF. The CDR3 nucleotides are TGTGCCAGCAACCCAGGAAGGGAGGGGAATCGGGGCTACACCTTC.

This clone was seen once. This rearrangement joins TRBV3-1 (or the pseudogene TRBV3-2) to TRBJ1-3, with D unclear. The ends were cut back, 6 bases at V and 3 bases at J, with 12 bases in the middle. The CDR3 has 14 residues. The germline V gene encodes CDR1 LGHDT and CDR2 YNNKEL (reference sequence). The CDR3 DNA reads TGTGCCAGCAGTCACTTGAGGGATGGAAACACCATATATTTT. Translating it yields CASSHLRDGNTIYF.

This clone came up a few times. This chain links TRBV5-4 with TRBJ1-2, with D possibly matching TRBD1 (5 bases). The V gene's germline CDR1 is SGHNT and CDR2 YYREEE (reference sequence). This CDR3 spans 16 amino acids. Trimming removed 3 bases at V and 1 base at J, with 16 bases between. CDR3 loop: CASSSQAGVDNYGYTF. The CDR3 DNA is TGTGCCAGCAGCTCCCAGGCGGGGGTCGATAACTATGGCTACACCTTC. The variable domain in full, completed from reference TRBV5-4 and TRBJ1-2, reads ETGVTQSPTHLIKTRGQQVTLRCSSQSGHNTVSWYQQALGQGPQFIFQYYREEENGRGNFPPRFSGLQFPNYSSELNVNALELDDSALYLCASSSQAGVDNYGYTFGSGTRLTVV.

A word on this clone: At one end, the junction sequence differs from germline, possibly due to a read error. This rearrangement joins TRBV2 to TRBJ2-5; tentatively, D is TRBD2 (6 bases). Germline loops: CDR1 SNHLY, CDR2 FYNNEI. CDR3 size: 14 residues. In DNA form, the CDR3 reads TGTGCCAGCAGGCCGGGACTCTTCGAAGAAACCCAGTACTTC. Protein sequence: CASRPGLFEETQYF.

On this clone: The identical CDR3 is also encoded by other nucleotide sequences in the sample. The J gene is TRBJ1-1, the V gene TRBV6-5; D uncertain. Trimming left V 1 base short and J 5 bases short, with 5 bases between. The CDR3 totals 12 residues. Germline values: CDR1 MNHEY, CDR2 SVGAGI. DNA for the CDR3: TGTGCCAGCAGTTACTTGGGGACTGAAGCTTTCTTT. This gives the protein CASSYLGTEAFF.

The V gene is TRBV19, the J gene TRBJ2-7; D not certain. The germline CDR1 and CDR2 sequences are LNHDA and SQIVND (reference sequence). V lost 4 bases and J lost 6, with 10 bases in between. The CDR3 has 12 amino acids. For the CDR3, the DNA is TGTGCCAGTAGTACCTCCCCGAGCGAGCAGTACTTC. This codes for CASSTSPSEQYF.

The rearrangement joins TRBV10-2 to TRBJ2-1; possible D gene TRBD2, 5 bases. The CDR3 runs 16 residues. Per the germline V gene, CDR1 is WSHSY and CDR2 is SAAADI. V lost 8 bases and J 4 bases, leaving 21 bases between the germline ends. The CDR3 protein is CASRLDVSSGYNEQFF. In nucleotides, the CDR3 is TGCGCCAGCCGGCTGGACGTTTCTTCGGGGTACAATGAGCAGTTCTTC.

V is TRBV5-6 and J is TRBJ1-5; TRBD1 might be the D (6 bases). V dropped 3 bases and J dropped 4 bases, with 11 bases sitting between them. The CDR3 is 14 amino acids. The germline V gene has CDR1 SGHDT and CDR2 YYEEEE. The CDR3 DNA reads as TGTGCCAGCAGCTCGATCACAGGGAATCAGCCCCAGCATTTT. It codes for CASSSITGNQPQHF.

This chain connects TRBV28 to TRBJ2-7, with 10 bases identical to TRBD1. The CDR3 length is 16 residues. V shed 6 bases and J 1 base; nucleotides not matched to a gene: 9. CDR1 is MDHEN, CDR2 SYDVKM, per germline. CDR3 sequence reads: CASRGTGTGDSYEQYF. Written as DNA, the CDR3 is TGTGCCAGCAGGGGCACCGGGACAGGGGATTCCTACGAGCAGTACTTC.

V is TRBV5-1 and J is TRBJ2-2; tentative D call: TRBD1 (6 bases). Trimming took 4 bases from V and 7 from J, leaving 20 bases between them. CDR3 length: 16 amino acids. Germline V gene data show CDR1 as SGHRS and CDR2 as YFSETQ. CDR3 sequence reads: CASSLAGRGLDGELFF. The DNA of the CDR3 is TGCGCCAGCAGCCTAGCTGGCAGGGGTTTGGACGGGGAGCTGTTTTTT. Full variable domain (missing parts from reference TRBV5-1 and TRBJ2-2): KAGVTQTPRYLIKTRGQQVTLSCSPISGHRSVSWYQQTPGQGLQFLFEYFSETQRNKGNFPGRFSGRQFSNSRSEMNVSTLELGDSALYLCASSLAGRGLDGELFFGEGSRLTVL.

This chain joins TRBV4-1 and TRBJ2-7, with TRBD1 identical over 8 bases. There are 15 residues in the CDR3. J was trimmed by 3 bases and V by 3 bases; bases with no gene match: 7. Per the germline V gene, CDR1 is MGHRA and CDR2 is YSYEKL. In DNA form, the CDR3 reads TGCGCCAGCAGCCAGAAGACAGGGGCAGGCTACGAGCAGTACTTC. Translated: CASSQKTGAGYEQYF.

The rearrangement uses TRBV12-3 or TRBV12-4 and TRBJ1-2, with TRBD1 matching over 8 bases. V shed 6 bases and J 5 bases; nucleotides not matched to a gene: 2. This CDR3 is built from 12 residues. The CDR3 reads CASSRDRYGYTF. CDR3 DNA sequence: TGTGCCAGCAGCCGGGACAGGTATGGCTACACCTTC.

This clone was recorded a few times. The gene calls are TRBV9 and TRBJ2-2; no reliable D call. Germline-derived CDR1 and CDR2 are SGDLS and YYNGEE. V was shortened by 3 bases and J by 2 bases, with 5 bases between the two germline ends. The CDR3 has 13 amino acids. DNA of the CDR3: TGTGCCAGCAGCGACCTTAACACCGGGGAGCTGTTTTTT. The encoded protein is CASSDLNTGELFF.

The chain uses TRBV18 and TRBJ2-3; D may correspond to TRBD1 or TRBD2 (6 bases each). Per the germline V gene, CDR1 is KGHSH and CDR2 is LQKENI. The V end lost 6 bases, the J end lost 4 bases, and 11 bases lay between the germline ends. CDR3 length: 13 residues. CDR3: CASSPGAPDTQYF. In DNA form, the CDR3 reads TGTGCCAGCTCCCCGGGGGCCCCAGATACGCAGTATTTT.

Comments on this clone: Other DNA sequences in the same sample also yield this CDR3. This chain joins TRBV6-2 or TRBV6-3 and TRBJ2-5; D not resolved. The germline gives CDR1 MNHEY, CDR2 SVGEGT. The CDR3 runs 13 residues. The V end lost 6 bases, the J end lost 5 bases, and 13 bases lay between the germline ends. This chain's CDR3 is CASSIGPGETQYF. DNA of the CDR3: TGTGCCAGCAGCATTGGACCTGGGGAGACCCAGTACTTC.

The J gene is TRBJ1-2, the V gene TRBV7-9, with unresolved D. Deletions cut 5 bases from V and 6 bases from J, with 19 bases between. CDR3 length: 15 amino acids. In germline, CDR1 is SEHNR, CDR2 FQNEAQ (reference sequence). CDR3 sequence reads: CASSPGWAQVNGYTF. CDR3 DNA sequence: TGTGCCAGCAGCCCTGGTTGGGCTCAGGTCAATGGCTACACCTTC.

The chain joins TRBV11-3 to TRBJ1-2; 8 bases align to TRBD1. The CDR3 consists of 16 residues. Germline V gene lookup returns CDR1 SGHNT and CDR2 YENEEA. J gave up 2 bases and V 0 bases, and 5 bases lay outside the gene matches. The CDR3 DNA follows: TGTGCCAGCAGCTTAGAGGGGAGACAGGGGAACTATGGCTACACCTTC. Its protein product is CASSLEGRQGNYGYTF.

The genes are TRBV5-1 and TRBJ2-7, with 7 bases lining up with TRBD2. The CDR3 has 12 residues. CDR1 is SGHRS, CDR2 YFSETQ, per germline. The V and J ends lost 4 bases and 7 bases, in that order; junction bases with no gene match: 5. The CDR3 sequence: CASSEPGGEQYF. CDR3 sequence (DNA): TGCGCCAGCAGCGAACCGGGAGGTGAGCAGTACTTC.

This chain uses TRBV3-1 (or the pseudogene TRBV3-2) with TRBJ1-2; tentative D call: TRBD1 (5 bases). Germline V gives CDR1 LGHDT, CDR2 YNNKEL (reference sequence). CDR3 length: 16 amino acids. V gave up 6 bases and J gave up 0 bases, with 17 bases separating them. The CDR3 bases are TGTGCCAGCAGGGCTAACCCAGGGTCAGCTAACTATGGCTACACCTTC. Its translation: CASRANPGSANYGYTF.

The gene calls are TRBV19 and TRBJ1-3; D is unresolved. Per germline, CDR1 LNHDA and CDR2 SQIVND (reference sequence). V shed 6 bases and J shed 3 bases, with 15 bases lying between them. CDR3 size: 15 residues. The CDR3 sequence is CASRDWQNIGNTIYF. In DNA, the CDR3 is TGTGCCAGTAGAGATTGGCAGAATATTGGAAACACCATATATTTT. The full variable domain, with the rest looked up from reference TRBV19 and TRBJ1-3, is DGGITQSPKYLFRKEGQNVTLSCEQNLNHDAMYWYRQDPGQGLRLIYYSQIVNDFQKGDIAEGYSVSREKKESFPLTVTSAQKNPTAFYLCASRDWQNIGNTIYFGEGSWLTVV.

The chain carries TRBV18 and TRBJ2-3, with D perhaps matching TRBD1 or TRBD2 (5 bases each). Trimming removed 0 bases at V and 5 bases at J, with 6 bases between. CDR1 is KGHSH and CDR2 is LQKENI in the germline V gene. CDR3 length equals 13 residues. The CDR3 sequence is CASSPPGVDTQYF. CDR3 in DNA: TGTGCCAGCTCACCACCGGGGGTAGATACGCAGTATTTT.